This T cell receptor (beta chain) derives from a study of blood T cell repertoires in COVID-19. This CDR3 spans 13 amino acids. Between the trimmed V and J ends, which lost 4 bases and 0 bases, there was a span of 5 bases. The V gene's germline CDR1 is SGDLS and CDR2 YYNGEE. Clones were read by immunoSEQ multiplex PCR, and TCRdb kept only the in-frame ones, dropping some. The sample yields over 100,000 clones, about 91% seen once. J is TRBJ2-1 and V is TRBV9; D is undetermined. This TCR was recovered from a man aged 45-65 years with acute or convalescent COVID-19. The material sequenced was peripheral blood. The CDR3 is CASSPSSYNEQFF. Here the CDR3 DNA reads TGTGCCAGCAGCCCGAGCTCCTACAATGAGCAGTTCTTC.